The 25 T cell receptor beta chains below come from one sample, sequenced in a study of OX40 agonist ivuxolimab in advanced cancers. Profiled with immunoSEQ multiplex PCR; TCRdb holds only in-frame clones, not every one. The table records around 35,000 clones, around 80% of them present only once. The sequencing here drew on CD4+ or CD8+ T cells sorted from blood, taken in a trial of the OX40 agonist ivuxolimab. These receptors all come from an adult with an advanced solid tumor such as melanoma, head and neck, liver or kidney cancer.

The CDR3 loop reads CASSSNPESGYEQYF. CDR3 nucleotide sequence: TGTGCCAGCAGCTCTAACCCGGAGAGTGGATACGAGCAGTACTTC. The chain carries TRBV11-2 and TRBJ2-7; D gene ambiguous. The CDR3 runs 15 residues. From germline, CDR1 is SGHAT and CDR2 FQNNGV. The V end was cut by 4 bases, the J end by 4 bases, with 17 bases between.

The J gene is TRBJ2-1, the V gene TRBV25-1, with 8 bases fitting TRBD1. Germline V gene data show CDR1 as MGHDK and CDR2 as SYGVNS. This CDR3 has 15 amino acids. J was trimmed by 0 bases and V by 2 bases; bases with no gene match: 0. The CDR3 region has the DNA TGTGCCAGCAGTGAAACAGGGGGCTCCTACAATGAGCAGTTCTTC. It yields the protein CASSETGGSYNEQFF.

This chain links TRBV6-1 with TRBJ1-4; D unresolved. The germline V and J ends were trimmed by 6 bases and 7 bases, with 9 bases remaining between them. Germline lookup yields CDR1 MNHNS and CDR2 SASEGT. There are 12 residues in the CDR3. The CDR3, as DNA: TGTGCCAGCAGCCCGGGTCCTGAAAAACTGTTTTTT. It codes for CASSPGPEKLFF.

Only a few counts were recorded for this clone. This sample also contains other DNA sequences that code for the same CDR3. This rearrangement joins TRBV27 to TRBJ2-1; 8 positions agree with TRBD1. Germline-derived CDR1 and CDR2 are MNHEY and SMNVEV (reference sequence). This CDR3 spans 13 amino acids. V trimming: 3 bases; J trimming: 10 bases; junction bases outside the gene matches: 5. The CDR3 coding sequence is TGTGCCAGCAGTTTCGGACAGGGTTTAGAGCAGTTCTTC. Amino acid sequence: CASSFGQGLEQFF.

The rearrangement joins TRBV5-1 to TRBJ2-3; D gene uncertain. The CDR3 consists of 14 residues. Germline lookup yields CDR1 SGHRS and CDR2 YFSETQ. Trimming removed 0 bases at V and 0 bases at J, with 5 bases between. For the CDR3, the DNA is TGCGCCAGCAGCTTGGTTTACAGCACAGATACGCAGTATTTT. Its protein is CASSLVYSTDTQYF. Full variable domain (missing parts from reference TRBV5-1 and TRBJ2-3): KAGVTQTPRYLIKTRGQQVTLSCSPISGHRSVSWYQQTPGQGLQFLFEYFSETQRNKGNFPGRFSGRQFSNSRSEMNVSTLELGDSALYLCASSLVYSTDTQYFGPGTRLTVL.

The chain recombines TRBV21-1 with TRBJ1-4; TRBD1, the table's D call, was not compared with the DNA. TRBV21-1 is listed as a pseudogene. The CDR3 is made up of 17 amino acids. CDR3 in amino acids: CASSKEFIRGSNEKLFF. DNA for the CDR3: TGTGCCAGCAGCAAAGAGTTTATCAGGGGATCTAATGAAAAACTGTTTTTT.

V usage is TRBV14 and J usage is TRBJ2-7, with D perhaps TRBD2 (6 bases). Trimming took 8 bases from V and 0 from J, leaving 14 bases between them. Germline V gives CDR1 SGHDN, CDR2 FVKESK. CDR3 length: 14 residues. CDR3 bases: TGTGCCAGCGGCGTGGGAGGATACTCCTACGAGCAGTACTTC. Residues: CASGVGGYSYEQYF.

The chain couples TRBV5-6 to TRBJ1-2; TRBD1 is a possible D gene (6 bases). This CDR3 has 15 residues. V was pared by 0 bases and J by 3 bases, with 12 bases between. Germline assignment: CDR1 SGHDT and CDR2 YYEEEE. The CDR3 DNA sequence: TGTGCCAGCAGCTTGGGAGGGGGGCTGGACTATGGCTACACCTTC. This translates into CASSLGGGLDYGYTF.

The CDR3 loop is CASSSRTVGDSPLHF. The CDR3 region has the DNA TGTGCCAGCAGTTCTAGGACAGTGGGAGATTCACCCCTCCACTTT. The chain has TRBV27 and TRBJ1-6, with D possibly matching TRBD1 (6 bases). Germline lookup yields CDR1 MNHEY and CDR2 SMNVEV (reference sequence). This CDR3 region has 15 residues. The V end lost 4 bases, the J end lost 8 bases, and 15 bases lay between the germline ends.

The rearrangement uses TRBV7-6 and TRBJ2-3, with 10 nucleotides matching TRBD2. After removal of 5 bases from V and 5 bases from J, the junction contained 7 bases not matched to a gene. The CDR3 loop spans 15 amino acids. Germline V gene lookup returns CDR1 SGHVS and CDR2 FNYEAQ. The CDR3 nucleotides are TGTGCCAGCAGCGAAGCGGGGGGGCCGGGAGATACGCAGTATTTT. This codes for CASSEAGGPGDTQYF.

The chain employs TRBV5-1 and TRBJ1-1; D perhaps matches TRBD1 (5 bases). CDR1 is SGHRS, CDR2 YFSETQ, per germline. The length of the CDR3 is 17 residues. Trimming stripped 3 bases from V and 3 bases from J, with 21 bases between. This CDR3 reads CASSWAGRDRGDTEAFF. CDR3 DNA sequence: TGCGCCAGCAGCTGGGCAGGTAGAGATCGGGGCGACACTGAAGCTTTCTTT.

The V and J genes are TRBV5-6 and TRBJ2-7, with 10 bases fitting TRBD2. This CDR3 has 15 residues. Germline CDR1 is SGHDT and CDR2 is YYEEEE. V was clipped by 4 bases and J by 7 bases; unmatched bases: 11. Here the CDR3 DNA reads TGTGCCAGCAGCATAGCTAGCGGGAGCTTTTGGGAGCAGTACTTC. This sequence encodes CASSIASGSFWEQYF.

J is TRBJ2-1 and V is TRBV28; 9 nucleotides align to TRBD2. Germline values: CDR1 MDHEN, CDR2 SYDVKM. The CDR3 covers 14 residues. Trimming cost V 11 bases and J 8 bases; bases outside gene matches: 13. The CDR3 DNA reads as TGTGCCGGAGCTGGCGGGAGGGTGAACGATGAGCAGTTCTTC. Its protein product is CAGAGGRVNDEQFF.

The chain combines TRBV2 with TRBJ2-1; 7 nucleotides match TRBD2. This CDR3 is built from 12 residues. The germline gives CDR1 SNHLY, CDR2 FYNNEI. Unmatched junction bases numbered 3, after V lost 0 bases and J lost 13 bases. The CDR3 DNA follows: TGTGCCAGCAGTGAAGCGGGGGACTACCAGTTCTTC. Translation gives CASSEAGDYQFF. Full variable domain (missing parts from reference TRBV2 and TRBJ2-1): EPEVTQTPSHQVTQMGQEVILRCVPISNHLYFYWYRQILGQKVEFLVSFYNNEISEKSEIFDDQFSVERPDGSNFTLKIRSTKLEDSAMYFCASSEAGDYQFFGPGTRLTVL.

CDR3 in amino acids: CASSIGFSYNEQFF. As DNA, the CDR3 is TGTGCCAGTAGTATTGGGTTCTCCTACAATGAGCAGTTCTTC. V usage is TRBV19 and J usage is TRBJ2-1; D gene unclear. The CDR3 loop spans 14 amino acids. Per germline, CDR1 LNHDA and CDR2 SQIVND (reference sequence). V gave up 3 bases and J gave up 0 bases, with 6 bases separating them.

The J gene is TRBJ1-1, the V gene TRBV7-9; D remains ambiguous. The ends were cut back, 6 bases at V and 5 bases at J, with 19 bases in the middle. The CDR3 covers 15 residues. In germline, CDR1 is SEHNR, CDR2 FQNEAQ (reference sequence). The CDR3 DNA is TGTGCCAGCAGGGAAGATTCTATGGGTGGAACTGAAGCTTTCTTT. Its protein product is CASREDSMGGTEAFF.

This chain links TRBV29-1 with TRBJ2-5; D ambiguous. The CDR3 is 13 residues long. Germline V gene lookup returns CDR1 SQVTM and CDR2 ANQGSEA. V lost 4 bases and J lost 0, with 9 bases in between. In nucleotides, the CDR3 is TGCAGCGTTGGTATGGCGTACCAAGAGACCCAGTACTTC. It codes for CSVGMAYQETQYF.

The rearrangement uses TRBV29-1 and TRBJ1-6; D is unresolved. Germline CDR1 SQVTM, CDR2 ANQGSEA. The V and J ends lost 4 bases and 10 bases respectively, with 14 bases between them. There are 13 residues in the CDR3. CDR3 protein: CSVATGPQSPLHF. In DNA, the CDR3 is TGCAGCGTTGCGACCGGGCCTCAATCACCCCTCCACTTT.

The rearrangement uses TRBV4-3 and TRBJ2-1; tentatively, D is TRBD1 (6 bases). CDR1 and CDR2 from the germline V gene are LGHNA and YSLEER. CDR3 length equals 17 residues. Trimming removed 0 bases from V and 3 bases from J, with 15 bases in between. The CDR3 DNA follows: TGCGCCAGCAGCCAAGATAGTCGGCAGGGGAGCTACAATGAGCAGTTCTTC. Residues: CASSQDSRQGSYNEQFF.

The chain has TRBV10-3 and TRBJ2-3, with 16 bases that match TRBD2. Per germline, CDR1 ENHRY and CDR2 SYGVKD. The CDR3 spans 18 residues. The V gene end was trimmed by 6 bases and the J gene end by 1 base; junction bases not matched to a gene: 7. The CDR3 is CAISLGLAGGVGTDTQYF. The CDR3 nucleotides read TGTGCCATCAGCCTGGGACTAGCGGGAGGGGTCGGCACAGATACGCAGTATTTT.

The chain is built from TRBV11-2 and TRBJ1-1; D gene unclear. CDR1 and CDR2 from the germline V gene are SGHAT and FQNNGV. V dropped 1 base and J dropped 6 bases, with 9 bases sitting between them. CDR3 length equals 13 residues. The CDR3: CASSLALWAEAFF. Here the CDR3 DNA reads TGTGCCAGCAGCTTAGCCCTGTGGGCTGAAGCTTTCTTT.

This clone has only one observation. The CDR3 bases are TGTGCCAGCAGCCCCCTAGGGACTAGCGGGGGGGTAAACTACAATGAGCAGTTCTTC. It encodes CASSPLGTSGGVNYNEQFF. The V gene is TRBV9, the J gene TRBJ2-1; TRBD2 matches 16 bases. CDR3 length equals 19 residues. Trimming removed 4 bases from V and 3 bases from J; junction bases left unmatched: 10. Looked up from germline, CDR1 is SGDLS and CDR2 is YYNGEE.

The chain recombines TRBV7-9 with TRBJ2-1, with D possibly being TRBD2 (5 bases). The CDR3 loop spans 13 amino acids. Between the trimmed V and J ends, which lost 4 bases and 3 bases, there was a span of 7 bases. The germline gives CDR1 SEHNR, CDR2 FQNEAQ (reference sequence). Here the CDR3 DNA reads TGTGCCAGCAGCTACGGGGTCTACAATGAGCAGTTCTTC. Protein product: CASSYGVYNEQFF. Full variable domain (missing parts from reference TRBV7-9 and TRBJ2-1): DTGVSQNPRHKITKRGQNVTFRCDPISEHNRLYWYRQTLGQGPEFLTYFQNEAQLEKSRLLSDRFSAERPKGSFSTLEIQRTEQGDSAMYLCASSYGVYNEQFFGPGTRLTVL.

V usage is TRBV18 and J usage is TRBJ1-4; D not resolved. V lost 0 bases, J lost 8 bases, and 13 bases lay in between. The germline CDR1 and CDR2 sequences are KGHSH and LQKENI. This CDR3 is 15 amino acids long. CDR3 sequence (DNA): TGTGCCAGCTCACCACCGGTTCGAACTCCCGAAAAACTGTTTTTT. Translated: CASSPPVRTPEKLFF.

The J gene is TRBJ2-5, the V gene TRBV15; D might be TRBD1 or TRBD2, each matching 5 bases. The J call could be wrong; TRBJ2-7 is a better fit for the DNA end. Germline V gene lookup returns CDR1 LNHNV and CDR2 YYDKDF (reference sequence). The CDR3 runs to 16 residues. CDR3 DNA: TGTGCCACCAGCAGAGATCGCCCGGGACCGGACTACGAGCAGTACTTC. Its protein product is CATSRDRPGPDYEQYF.